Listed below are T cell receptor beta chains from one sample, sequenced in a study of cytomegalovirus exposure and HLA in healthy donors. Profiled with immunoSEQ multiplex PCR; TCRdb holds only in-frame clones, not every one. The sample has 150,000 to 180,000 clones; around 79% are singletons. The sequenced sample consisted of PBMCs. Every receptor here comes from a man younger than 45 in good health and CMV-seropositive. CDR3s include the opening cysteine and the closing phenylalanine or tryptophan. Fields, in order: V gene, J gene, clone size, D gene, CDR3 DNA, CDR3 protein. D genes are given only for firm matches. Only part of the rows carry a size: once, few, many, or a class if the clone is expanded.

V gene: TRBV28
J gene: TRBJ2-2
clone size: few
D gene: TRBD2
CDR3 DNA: TGTGCCAGCAGTTTGTGGGGACTAGCGGGAGGACCCGGGGAGCTGTTTTTT
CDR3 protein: CASSLWGLAGGPGELFF

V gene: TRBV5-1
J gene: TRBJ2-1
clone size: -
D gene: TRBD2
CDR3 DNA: TGCGCCAGCAGCTCCTCAACTAGCGTCTCCTACAATGAGCAGTTCTTC
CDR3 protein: CASSSSTSVSYNEQFF

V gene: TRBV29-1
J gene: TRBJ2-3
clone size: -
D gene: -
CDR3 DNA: TGCAGCGTTGGGGGTCGGGCAGGGGCGGATACGCAGTATTTT
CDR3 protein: CSVGGRAGADTQYF

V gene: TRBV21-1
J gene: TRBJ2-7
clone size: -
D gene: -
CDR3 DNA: TGTGCCAGCAGCAATGGCCCCCGGCGGGAGGATTCCTACGAGCAGTACTTC
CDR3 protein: CASSNGPRREDSYEQYF

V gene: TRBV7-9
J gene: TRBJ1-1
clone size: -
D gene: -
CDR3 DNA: TGTGCCAGCAGCTTAGCGCAGACAGGCAATGAAGCTTTCTTT
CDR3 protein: CASSLAQTGNEAFF

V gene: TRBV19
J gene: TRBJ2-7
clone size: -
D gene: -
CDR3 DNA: TGTGCCAGTAGTTTGACCGGGGGTTTCTCCTACGAGCAGTACTTC
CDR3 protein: CASSLTGGFSYEQYF

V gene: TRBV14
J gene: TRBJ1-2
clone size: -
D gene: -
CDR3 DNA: TGTGCCAGCAGTCCCCAAGAGAACTATGGCTACACCTTC
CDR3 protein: CASSPQENYGYTF

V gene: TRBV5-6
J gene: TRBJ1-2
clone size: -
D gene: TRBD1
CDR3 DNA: TGTGCCAGCAGCTTGTTGGGACAGGGTTTCTACACCTTC
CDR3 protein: CASSLLGQGFYTF

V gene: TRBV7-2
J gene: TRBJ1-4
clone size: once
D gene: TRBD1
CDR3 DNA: TGTGCCAGCAGCTCGGACAGGGGGTCAACTAATGAAAAACTGTTTTTT
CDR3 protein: CASSSDRGSTNEKLFF

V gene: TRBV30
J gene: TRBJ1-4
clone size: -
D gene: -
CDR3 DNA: TGTGCCTGGGGGCGAGGGGGGGCGAATGAAAAACTGTTTTTT
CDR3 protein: CAWGRGGANEKLFF

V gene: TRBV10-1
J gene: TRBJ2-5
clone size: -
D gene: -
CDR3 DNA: TGCGCCAGCAGTGGATCGGGGAGTGAGACCCAGTACTTC
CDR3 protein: CASSGSGSETQYF

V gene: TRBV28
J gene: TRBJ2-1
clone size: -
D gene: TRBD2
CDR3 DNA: TGTGCCAGCAGTTTCGCTAGCGGGAGGGATCATGAGCAGTTCTTC
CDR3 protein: CASSFASGRDHEQFF

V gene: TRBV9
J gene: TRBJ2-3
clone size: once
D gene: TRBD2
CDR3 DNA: TGTGCCAGCAGCCCCCGACTAGCGGGAGCCGGAGATACGCAGTATTTT
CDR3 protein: CASSPRLAGAGDTQYF

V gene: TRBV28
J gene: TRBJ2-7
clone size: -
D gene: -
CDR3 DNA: TGTGCCAGCAGTTGGGGGGACAGCTCCTACGAGCAGTACTTC
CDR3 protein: CASSWGDSSYEQYF

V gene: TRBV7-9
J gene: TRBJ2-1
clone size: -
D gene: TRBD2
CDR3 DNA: TGTGCCAGCAGTGAAGAGGTGGCTAGCGGGGGCCTCAATGAGCAGTTCTTC
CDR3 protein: CASSEEVASGGLNEQFF

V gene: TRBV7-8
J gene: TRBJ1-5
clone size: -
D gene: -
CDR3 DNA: TGTGCCAGCAGCTTTACAGGGCGCAATCAGCCCCAGCATTTT
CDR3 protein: CASSFTGRNQPQHF

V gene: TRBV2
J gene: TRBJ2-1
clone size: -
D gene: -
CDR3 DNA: TGTGCCAGCAGTATTGGGTGGTCGGGTGAGCAGTTCTTC
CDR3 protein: CASSIGWSGEQFF

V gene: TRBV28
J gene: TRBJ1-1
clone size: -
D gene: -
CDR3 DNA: TGTGCCAGCAGTTCGGTAATTTCTGAAGCTTTCTTT
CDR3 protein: CASSSVISEAFF

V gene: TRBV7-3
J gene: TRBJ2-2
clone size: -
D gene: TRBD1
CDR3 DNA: TGTGCCAGCAGCTTAACACAGGGGGAGACCGGGGAGCTGTTTTTT
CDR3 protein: CASSLTQGETGELFF

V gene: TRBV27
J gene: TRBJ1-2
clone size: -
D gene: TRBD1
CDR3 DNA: TGTGCCAGCAGTAACAGGGGGCACGACGATGGCTACACCTTC
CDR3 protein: CASSNRGHDDGYTF

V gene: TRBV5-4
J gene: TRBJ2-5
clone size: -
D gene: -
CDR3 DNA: TGTGCCAGCAGCTTGGCCGATGGCCGGGGTAGGACCCAGTACTTC
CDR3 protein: CASSLADGRGRTQYF

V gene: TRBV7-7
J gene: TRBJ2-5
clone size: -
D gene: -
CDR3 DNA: TGTGCCAGCAGCTTTGATAGAGGGCAGACCCAGTACTTC
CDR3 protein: CASSFDRGQTQYF

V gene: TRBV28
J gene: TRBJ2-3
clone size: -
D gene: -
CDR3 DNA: TGTGCCAGCAGTTCCAATACAGATACGCAGTATTTT
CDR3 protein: CASSSNTDTQYF

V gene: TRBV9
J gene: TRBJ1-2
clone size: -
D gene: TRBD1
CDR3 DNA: TGTGCCAGCAGCGTAGGACTGGACAGGGGGCAAGGCTACACCTTC
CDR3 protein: CASSVGLDRGQGYTF

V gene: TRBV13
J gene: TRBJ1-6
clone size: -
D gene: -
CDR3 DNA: TGTGCCAGCAGCAGCGGGGGGAATTCGCCCCTCCACTTT
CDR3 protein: CASSSGGNSPLHF

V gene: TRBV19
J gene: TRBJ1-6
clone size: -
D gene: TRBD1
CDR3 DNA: TGTGCCACCCGAGACAGGGGGGATTCACCCCTCCACTTT
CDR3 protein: CATRDRGDSPLHF

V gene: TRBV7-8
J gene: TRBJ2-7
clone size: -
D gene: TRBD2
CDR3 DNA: TGTGCCAGCAGCTTAGCGCGCTCTAGCGGATACTACGAGCAGTACTTC
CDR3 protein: CASSLARSSGYYEQYF

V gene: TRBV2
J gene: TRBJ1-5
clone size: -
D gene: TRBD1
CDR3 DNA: TGTGCCAGCAGCCAGACAGGGCTCAATCAGCCCCAGCATTTT
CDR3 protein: CASSQTGLNQPQHF

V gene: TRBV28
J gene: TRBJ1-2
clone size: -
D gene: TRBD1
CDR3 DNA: TGTGCCAGCAATCCGGGACAGGAAATGCTCTATGGCTACACCTTC
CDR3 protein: CASNPGQEMLYGYTF

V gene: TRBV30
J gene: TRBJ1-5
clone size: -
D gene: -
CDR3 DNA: TGTGCCTGGAGCGGGACATCGCCTTTTAGCAATCAGCCCCAGCATTTT
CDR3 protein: CAWSGTSPFSNQPQHF